This section outlines one T cell receptor beta chain sequence together with its context. Produced via immunoSEQ multiplex PCR; TCRdb's table is partial and in-frame only. In the table there are some 42,000 clones, around 89% of which are singletons. Germline-derived CDR1 and CDR2 are MNHNY and SVGAGI (reference sequence). The CDR3 spans 15 residues. V shed 4 bases and J 2 bases; nucleotides not matched to a gene: 4. The data originate from a study of blood T cell repertoires in COVID-19. Study summary: Specimens from acute and convalescent COVID-19 originated in the United States, Italy and Spain.

The rearrangement joins TRBV6-6 to TRBJ2-1, with TRBD2 matching 8 bases. The clonotype was recovered from a man aged 25 to 40 with active or convalescent COVID-19. Sequenced material: peripheral blood. DNA for the CDR3: TGTGCCAGCAGTTCTCGGGGGGGGGCCTACAATGAGCAGTTCTTC. Its protein product is CASSSRGGAYNEQFF.